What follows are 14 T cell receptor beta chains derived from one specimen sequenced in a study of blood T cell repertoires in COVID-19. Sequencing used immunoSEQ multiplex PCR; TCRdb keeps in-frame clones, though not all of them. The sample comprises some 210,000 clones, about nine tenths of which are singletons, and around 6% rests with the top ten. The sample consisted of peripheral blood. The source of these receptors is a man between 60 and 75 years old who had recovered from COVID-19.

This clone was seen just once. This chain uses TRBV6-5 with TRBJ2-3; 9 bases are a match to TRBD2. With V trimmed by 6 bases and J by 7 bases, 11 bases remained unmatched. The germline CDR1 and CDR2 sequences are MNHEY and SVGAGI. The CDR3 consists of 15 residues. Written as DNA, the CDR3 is TGTGCCAGCAGGCCACTGGGCGGGGGGGCCCATACGCAGTATTTT. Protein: CASRPLGGGAHTQYF.

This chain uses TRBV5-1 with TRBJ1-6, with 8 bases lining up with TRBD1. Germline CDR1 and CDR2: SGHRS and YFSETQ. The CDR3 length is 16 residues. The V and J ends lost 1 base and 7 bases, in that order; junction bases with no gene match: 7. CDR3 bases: TGCGCCAGCAGCTTGAAAGGTGACAGGGGAAATTCACCCCTCCACTTT. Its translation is CASSLKGDRGNSPLHF.

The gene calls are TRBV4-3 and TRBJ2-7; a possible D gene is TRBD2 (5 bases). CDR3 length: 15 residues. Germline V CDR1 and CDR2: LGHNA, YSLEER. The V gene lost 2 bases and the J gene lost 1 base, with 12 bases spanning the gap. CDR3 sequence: CASSQWGAVSYEQYF. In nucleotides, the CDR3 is TGCGCCAGCAGCCAATGGGGAGCGGTGTCCTACGAGCAGTACTTC.

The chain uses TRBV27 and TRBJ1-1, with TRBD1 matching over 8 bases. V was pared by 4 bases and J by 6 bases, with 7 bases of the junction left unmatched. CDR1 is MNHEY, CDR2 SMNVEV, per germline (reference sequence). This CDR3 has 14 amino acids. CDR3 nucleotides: TGTGCCAGCAGTTCGGACAGGGCCGGCTCTGAAGCTTTCTTT. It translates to CASSSDRAGSEAFF.

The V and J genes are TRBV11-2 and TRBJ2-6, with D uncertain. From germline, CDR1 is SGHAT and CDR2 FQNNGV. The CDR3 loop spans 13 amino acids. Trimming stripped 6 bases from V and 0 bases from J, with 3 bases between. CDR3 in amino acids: CASSLSGANVLTF. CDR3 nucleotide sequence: TGTGCCAGCAGTCTCTCTGGGGCCAACGTCCTGACTTTC. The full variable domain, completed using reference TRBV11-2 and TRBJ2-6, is EAGVAQSPRYKIIEKRQSVAFWCNPISGHATLYWYQQILGQGPKLLIQFQNNGVVDDSQLPKDRFSAERLKGVDSTLKIQPAKLEDSAVYLCASSLSGANVLTFGAGSRLTVL.

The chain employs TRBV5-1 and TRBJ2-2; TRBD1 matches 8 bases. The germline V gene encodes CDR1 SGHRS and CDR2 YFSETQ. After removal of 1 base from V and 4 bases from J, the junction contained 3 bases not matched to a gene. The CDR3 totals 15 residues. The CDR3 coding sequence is TGCGCCAGCAGCTTGCTACAGGGGGTCACCGGGGAGCTGTTTTTT. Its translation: CASSLLQGVTGELFF.

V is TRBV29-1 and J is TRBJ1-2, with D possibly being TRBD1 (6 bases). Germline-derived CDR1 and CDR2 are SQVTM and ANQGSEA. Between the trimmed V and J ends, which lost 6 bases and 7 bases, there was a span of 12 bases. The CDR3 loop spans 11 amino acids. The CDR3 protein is CSVQGNGGYTF. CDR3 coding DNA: TGCAGCGTCCAGGGGAACGGTGGCTACACCTTC.

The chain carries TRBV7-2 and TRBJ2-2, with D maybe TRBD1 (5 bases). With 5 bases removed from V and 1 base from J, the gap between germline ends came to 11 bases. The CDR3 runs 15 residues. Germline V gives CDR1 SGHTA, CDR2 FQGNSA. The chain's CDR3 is CASSPSQGNTGELFF. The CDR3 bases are TGTGCCAGCAGCCCATCCCAGGGGAACACCGGGGAGCTGTTTTTT.

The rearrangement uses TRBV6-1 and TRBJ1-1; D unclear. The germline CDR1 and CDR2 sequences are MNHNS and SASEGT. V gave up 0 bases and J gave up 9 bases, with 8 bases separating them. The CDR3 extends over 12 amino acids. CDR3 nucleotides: TGTGCCAGCAGTGAAGCGAGCAGGCAAGCTTTCTTT. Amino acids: CASSEASRQAFF.

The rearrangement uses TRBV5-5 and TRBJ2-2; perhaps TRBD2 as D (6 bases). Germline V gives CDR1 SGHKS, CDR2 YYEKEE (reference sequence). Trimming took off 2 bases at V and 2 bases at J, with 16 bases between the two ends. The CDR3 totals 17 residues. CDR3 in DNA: TGTGCCAGCAGCTTTGGGTACGCTAGCGACAACACCGGGGAGCTGTTTTTT. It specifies CASSFGYASDNTGELFF.

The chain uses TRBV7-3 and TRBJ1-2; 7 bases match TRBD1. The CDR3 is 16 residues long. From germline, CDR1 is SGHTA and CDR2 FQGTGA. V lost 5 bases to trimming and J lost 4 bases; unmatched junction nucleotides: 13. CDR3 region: CASSASGTDPSYGYTF. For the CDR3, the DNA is TGTGCCAGCAGCGCATCCGGGACAGATCCATCCTATGGCTACACCTTC.

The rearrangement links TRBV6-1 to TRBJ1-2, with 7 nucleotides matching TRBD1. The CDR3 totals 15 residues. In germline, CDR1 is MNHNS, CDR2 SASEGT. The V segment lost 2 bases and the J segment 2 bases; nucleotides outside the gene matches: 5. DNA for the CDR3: TGTGCCAGCAGTGAACGAGGGGGCGCGAACTATGGCTACACCTTC. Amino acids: CASSERGGANYGYTF.

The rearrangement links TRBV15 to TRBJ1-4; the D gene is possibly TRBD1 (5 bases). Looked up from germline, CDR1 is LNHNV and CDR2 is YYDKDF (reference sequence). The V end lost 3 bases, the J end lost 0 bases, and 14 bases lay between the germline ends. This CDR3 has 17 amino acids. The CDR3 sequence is CATSRSRGGATNEKLFF. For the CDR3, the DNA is TGTGCCACCAGCAGGAGCCGGGGGGGTGCAACTAATGAAAAACTGTTTTTT.

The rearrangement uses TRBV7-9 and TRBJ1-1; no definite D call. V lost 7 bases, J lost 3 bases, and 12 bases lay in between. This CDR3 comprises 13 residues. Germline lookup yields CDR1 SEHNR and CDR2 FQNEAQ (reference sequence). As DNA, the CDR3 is TGTGCCAGCAACCCTCCCGCGGACACTGAAGCTTTCTTT. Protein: CASNPPADTEAFF.